This is a list of T cell receptor beta chains from one sample in a study of T cell changes during pregnancy in multiple sclerosis. Libraries were prepared by immunoSEQ multiplex PCR; TCRdb keeps only in-frame clonotypes and omits some of them. Of about 67,000 clones detected, roughly 90% appear once; the ten largest clones hold under 1.5%. This material consisted of peripheral blood, taken in the second trimester of pregnancy. The receptor source for this set is a female donor with multiple sclerosis, enrolled in a pregnancy study. Each CDR3 is given with its conserved first and last residue. The order of the fields is V gene, J gene, CDR3 protein.

V gene: TRBV7-2; J gene: TRBJ2-2; CDR3 protein: CASSFYGELFF
V gene: TRBV9; J gene: TRBJ2-3; CDR3 protein: CASSVALAGNADTQYF
V gene: TRBV4-3; J gene: TRBJ1-2; CDR3 protein: CASSQAGRADYGYTF
V gene: TRBV6-4; J gene: TRBJ2-3; CDR3 protein: CASSDDNTPGTQYF
V gene: TRBV11-2; J gene: TRBJ1-3; CDR3 protein: CASSLRQGLDGNTIYF
V gene: TRBV19; J gene: TRBJ1-1; CDR3 protein: CASSIEGDTEAFF
V gene: TRBV6-4; J gene: TRBJ2-6; CDR3 protein: CASSDERDSGANVLTF
V gene: TRBV2; J gene: TRBJ2-7; CDR3 protein: CASSEALPSGGLYF
V gene: TRBV5-1; J gene: TRBJ2-7; CDR3 protein: CASSPGLSWDEQYF
V gene: TRBV21-1; J gene: TRBJ2-7; CDR3 protein: CASSNISDYYEQYF
V gene: TRBV5-1; J gene: TRBJ2-2; CDR3 protein: CASFEGWNTGELFF
V gene: TRBV18; J gene: TRBJ2-7; CDR3 protein: CASSPALAGGKNEQYF
V gene: TRBV30; J gene: TRBJ2-7; CDR3 protein: CAWLGQGSSYEQYF
V gene: TRBV5-1; J gene: TRBJ2-2; CDR3 protein: CASLTGGPSSTGELFF
V gene: TRBV19; J gene: TRBJ1-2; CDR3 protein: CASKPGQGNYGYTF
V gene: TRBV5-1; J gene: TRBJ1-5; CDR3 protein: CASSPGQGAGESNQPQHF
V gene: TRBV6-1; J gene: TRBJ2-2; CDR3 protein: CASSVGWTNTGELFF